The T cell receptor (beta chain) under discussion was sequenced for a study of OX40 agonist ivuxolimab in advanced cancers. Study summary: Allowance was made for prior anti-PD-1, anti-PD-L1 or anti-CTLA-4 therapy, and 35% to 40% had some.

Concerning this clone: Its antigen remains unknown.

Trimming pared 6 bases from V and 4 bases from J, leaving 15 bases between. The CDR3 is 14 residues long. Germline-derived CDR1 and CDR2 are LNHNV and YYDKDF (reference sequence). Study results and limitations: In CD8+ T cells, expanded clones were on average more numerous than in CD4+.

Here immunoSEQ multiplex PCR was the method, and the copy in TCRdb shows in-frame clones only, minus some. The sample shows over 45,000 clones, roughly 84% of them seen only once. The chain combines TRBV15 with TRBJ1-2; TRBD1 might be the D (5 bases). The origin of this receptor is an adult with an advanced solid tumor such as melanoma, head and neck, liver or kidney cancer. This material consisted of CD4+ or CD8+ T cells sorted from blood, taken in a trial of the OX40 agonist ivuxolimab. CDR3 coding DNA: TGTGCCACCAGGGGGGGAGGGACCCCCTATGGCTACACCTTC. Translating it yields CATRGGGTPYGYTF.